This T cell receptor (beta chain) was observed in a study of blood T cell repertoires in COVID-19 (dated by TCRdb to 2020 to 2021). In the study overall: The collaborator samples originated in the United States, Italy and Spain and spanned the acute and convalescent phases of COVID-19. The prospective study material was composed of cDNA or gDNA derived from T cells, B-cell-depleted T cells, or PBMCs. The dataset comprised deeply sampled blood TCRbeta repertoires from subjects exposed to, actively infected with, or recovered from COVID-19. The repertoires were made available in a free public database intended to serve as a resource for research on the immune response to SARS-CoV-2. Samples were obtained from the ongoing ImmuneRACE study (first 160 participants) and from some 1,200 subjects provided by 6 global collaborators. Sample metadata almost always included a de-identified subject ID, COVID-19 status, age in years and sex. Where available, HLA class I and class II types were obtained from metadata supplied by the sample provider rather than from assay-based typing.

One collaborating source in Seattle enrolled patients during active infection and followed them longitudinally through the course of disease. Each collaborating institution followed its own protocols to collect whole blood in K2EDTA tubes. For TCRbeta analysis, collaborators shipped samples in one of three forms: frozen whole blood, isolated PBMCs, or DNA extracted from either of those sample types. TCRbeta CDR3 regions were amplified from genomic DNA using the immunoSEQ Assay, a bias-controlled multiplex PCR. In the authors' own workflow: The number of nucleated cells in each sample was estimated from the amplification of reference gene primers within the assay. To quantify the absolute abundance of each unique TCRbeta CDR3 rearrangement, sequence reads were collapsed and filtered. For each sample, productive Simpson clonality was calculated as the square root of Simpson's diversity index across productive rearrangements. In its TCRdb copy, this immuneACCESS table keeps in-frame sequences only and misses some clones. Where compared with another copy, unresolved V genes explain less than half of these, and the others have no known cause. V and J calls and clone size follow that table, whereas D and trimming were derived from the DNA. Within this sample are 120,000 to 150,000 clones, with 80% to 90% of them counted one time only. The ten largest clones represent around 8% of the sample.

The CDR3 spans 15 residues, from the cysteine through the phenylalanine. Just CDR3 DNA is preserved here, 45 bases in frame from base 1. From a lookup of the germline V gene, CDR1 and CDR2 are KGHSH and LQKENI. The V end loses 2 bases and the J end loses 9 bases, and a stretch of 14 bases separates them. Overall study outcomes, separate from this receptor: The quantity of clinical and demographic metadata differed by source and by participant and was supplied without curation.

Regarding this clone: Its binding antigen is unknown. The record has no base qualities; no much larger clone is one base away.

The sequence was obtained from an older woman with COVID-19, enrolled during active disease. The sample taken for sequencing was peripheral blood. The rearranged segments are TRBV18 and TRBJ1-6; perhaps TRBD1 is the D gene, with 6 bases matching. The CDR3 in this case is CASSPVDRLTSPLHF. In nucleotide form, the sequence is TGTGCCAGCTCACCAGTTGACAGGTTGACTTCACCCCTCCACTTT.